The source of this T cell receptor beta chain is a study of cytomegalovirus exposure and HLA in healthy donors. Study summary: Earlier sequencing of some 170 million T cells yielded 100 million to 120 million unique TCR beta sequences.

PCR used 60 Vbeta primers and 13 Jbeta primers. Here immunoSEQ multiplex PCR was the method, and the copy in TCRdb shows in-frame clones only, minus some. The table records 150,000 to 200,000 clones, 80% to 85% of them present only once. Donors showed nominal health when sampled, although they likely had unrecorded immune exposures. The CDR3 has 12 amino acids. V shed 4 bases, J shed 10 bases, and the junction held 6 bases outside the gene matches. Germline CDR1 SGHRS, CDR2 YFSETQ. The V gene is TRBV5-1, the J gene TRBJ1-1; 8 nucleotides line up with TRBD1. Sequenced: PBMCs. The receptor was isolated from a woman in her thirties or forties in good health and CMV-seronegative. The CDR3 sequence is CASSPNGQGAFF. As DNA, the CDR3 is TGCGCCAGCAGCCCGAACGGACAGGGAGCTTTCTTT.